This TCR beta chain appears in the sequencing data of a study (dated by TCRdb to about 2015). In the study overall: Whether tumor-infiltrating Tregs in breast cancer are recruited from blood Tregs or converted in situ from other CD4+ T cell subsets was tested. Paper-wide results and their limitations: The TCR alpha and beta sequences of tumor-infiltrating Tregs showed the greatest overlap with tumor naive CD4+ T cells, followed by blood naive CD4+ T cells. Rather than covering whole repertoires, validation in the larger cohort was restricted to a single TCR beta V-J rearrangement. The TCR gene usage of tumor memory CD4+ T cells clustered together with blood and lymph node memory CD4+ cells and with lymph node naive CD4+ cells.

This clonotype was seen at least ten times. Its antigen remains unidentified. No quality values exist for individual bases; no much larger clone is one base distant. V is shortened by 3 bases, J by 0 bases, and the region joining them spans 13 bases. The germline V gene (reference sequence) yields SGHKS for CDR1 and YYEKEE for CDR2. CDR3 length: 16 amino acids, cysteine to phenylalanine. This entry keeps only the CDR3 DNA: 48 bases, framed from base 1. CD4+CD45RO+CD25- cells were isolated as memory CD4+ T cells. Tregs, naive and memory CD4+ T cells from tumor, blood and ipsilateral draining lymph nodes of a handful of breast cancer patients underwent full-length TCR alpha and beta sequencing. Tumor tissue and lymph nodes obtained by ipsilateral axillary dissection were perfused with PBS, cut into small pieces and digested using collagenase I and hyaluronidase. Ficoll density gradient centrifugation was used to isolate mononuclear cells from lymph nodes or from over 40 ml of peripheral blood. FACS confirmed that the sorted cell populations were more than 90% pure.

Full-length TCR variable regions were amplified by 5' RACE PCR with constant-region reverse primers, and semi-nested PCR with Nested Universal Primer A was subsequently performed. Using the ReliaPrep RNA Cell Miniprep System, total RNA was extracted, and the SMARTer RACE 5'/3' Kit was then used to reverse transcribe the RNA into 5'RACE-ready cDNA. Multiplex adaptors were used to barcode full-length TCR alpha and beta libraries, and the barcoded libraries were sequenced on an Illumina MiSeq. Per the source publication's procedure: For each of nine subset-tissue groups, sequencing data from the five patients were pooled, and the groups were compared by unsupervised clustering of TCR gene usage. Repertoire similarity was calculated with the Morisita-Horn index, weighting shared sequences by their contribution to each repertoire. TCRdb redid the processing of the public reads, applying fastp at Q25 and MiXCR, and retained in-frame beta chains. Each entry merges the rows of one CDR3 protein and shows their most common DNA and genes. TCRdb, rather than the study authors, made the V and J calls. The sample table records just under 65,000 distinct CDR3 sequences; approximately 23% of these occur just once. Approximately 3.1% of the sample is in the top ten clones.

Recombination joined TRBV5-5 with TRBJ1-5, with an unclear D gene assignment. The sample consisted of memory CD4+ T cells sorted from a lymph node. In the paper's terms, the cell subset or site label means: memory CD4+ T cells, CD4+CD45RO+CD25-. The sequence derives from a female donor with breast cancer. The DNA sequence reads TGTGCCAGCAGCTCTTCATCCTTCAATAGCAATCAGCCCCAGCATTTT. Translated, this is CASSSSSFNSNQPQHF.